This is a list of T cell receptor beta chains from one sample in a study of T cell changes during pregnancy in multiple sclerosis. Sequencing used immunoSEQ multiplex PCR; TCRdb keeps in-frame clones, though not all of them. This table holds 70,000 to 95,000 clones, approximately 90% found once. Specimen: CD4+ T cells from peripheral blood mononuclear cells, collected in the second trimester of pregnancy. All receptors come from a female donor with multiple sclerosis, enrolled in a pregnancy study. The CDR3 runs from the conserved cysteine through the conserved F or W. A D gene is named only where the DNA matches it firmly. Some rows mark clone size as missing; the rest say once, few, many or name a class of expanded clone.

clone_size	v_call	j_call	d_call	cdr3_nt	cdr3_aa
-	TRBV7-9	TRBJ2-2	-	TGTGCCAGCAGTGGGTCTGAAGCGTTCACCGGGGAGCTGTTTTTT	CASSGSEAFTGELFF
-	TRBV18	TRBJ2-5	-	TGTGCCAGCTCCCCCAGGGGTTTGTCGACCCAGTACTTC	CASSPRGLSTQYF
-	TRBV6-6	TRBJ1-6	-	TGTGCCAGCAGTATACGGGATTTGAGTAATTCACCCCTCCACTTT	CASSIRDLSNSPLHF
-	TRBV20-1	TRBJ2-4	-	TGCAGTGCTACCCTTCAAAACATTCAGTACTTC	CSATLQNIQYF
-	TRBV7-2	TRBJ2-5	TRBD1	TGTGCCAGCAGCCTCCGGGACAGGGGATGGTACCAAGAGACCCAGTACTTC	CASSLRDRGWYQETQYF
-	TRBV6-1	TRBJ1-5	-	TGTGCCAGCACGGAGTTTAGCAATCAGCCCCAGCATTTT	CASTEFSNQPQHF
-	TRBV19	TRBJ2-4	TRBD2	TGTGCCAGTAGTATGGTAGGCTTAGCGGGAGTCGGGATTGGGCGGGCCAAAAACATTCAGTACTTC	CASSMVGLAGVGIGRAKNIQYF
-	TRBV18	TRBJ2-1	TRBD2	TGTGCCAGCTCCCTTTCAGCGGGAGGGCCGTTTAATGAGCAGTTCTTC	CASSLSAGGPFNEQFF
-	TRBV6-1	TRBJ2-1	-	TGTGCCAGCAGTGAGTCTAGTTATTTCGATGAGCAGTTCTTC	CASSESSYFDEQFF
-	TRBV9	TRBJ1-6	TRBD1	TGTGCCAGCAGCGGAGGGACAGGGGGCAGATCACCCCTCCACTTT	CASSGGTGGRSPLHF
-	TRBV6-4	TRBJ1-6	TRBD1	TGTGCCAGCGATTGGGACAGGGAAGCGGGTTCACCCCTCCACTTT	CASDWDREAGSPLHF
-	TRBV27	TRBJ2-1	-	TGTGCCAGCAGCCGTGTACCGAGCTCCTACAATGAGCAGTTCTTC	CASSRVPSSYNEQFF
-	TRBV19	TRBJ1-2	-	TGTGCCAGTAGTAAATTACAGGGACGCGCAAGTGGCTACACCTTC	CASSKLQGRASGYTF
once	TRBV6-1	TRBJ2-1	TRBD2	TGTGCCAGCAGCTTGGGACTAGCGGACTACAATGAGCAGTTCTTC	CASSLGLADYNEQFF
once	TRBV30	TRBJ1-2	-	TGTGCCTGGAGTAGGGGTCGTGGCTACACCTTC	CAWSRGRGYTF
-	TRBV5-1	TRBJ2-3	-	TGCGCCAGCAGCACAAAGACAGGAGCGATCACAGATACGCAGTATTTT	CASSTKTGAITDTQYF
-	TRBV29-1	TRBJ2-2	TRBD2	TGCAGCGTTGGGCTAGCGGGAGGGAGCACCGGGGAGCTGTTTTTT	CSVGLAGGSTGELFF
-	TRBV6-6	TRBJ2-7	TRBD1	TGTGCCTCCTTTCGTGGACAGGGCTACGAGCAGTACTTC	CASFRGQGYEQYF
once	TRBV28	TRBJ2-2	TRBD1	TGTGCCAACGGTAAGGACAGGGGGCATCCCGGGGAGCTGTTTTTT	CANGKDRGHPGELFF
-	TRBV19	TRBJ1-5	TRBD1	TGTGCCAGCAATCCCGGGACAGGGACTAATCAGCCCCAGCATTTT	CASNPGTGTNQPQHF
-	TRBV5-1	TRBJ2-6	-	TGCGCCAGCAGCTTGGGAGTCTCTGGGGCCAACGTCCTGACTTTC	CASSLGVSGANVLTF
-	TRBV7-2	TRBJ1-4	-	TGTGCCAGCAGCTTAGCGAGGGTACCTTATGAAAAACTGTTTTTT	CASSLARVPYEKLFF
-	TRBV27	TRBJ1-6	TRBD1	TGTGCCAGCAGTCCCCGGGAACAGGGGAATTCACCCCTCCACTTT	CASSPREQGNSPLHF
-	TRBV18	TRBJ2-1	-	TGTGCCAGTTCAAAGGACACGGCGAATGAGCAGTTCTTC	CASSKDTANEQFF
-	TRBV4-1	TRBJ1-2	-	TGCGCCAGCAGCCAATCACCCCAGGGTCTGGAGGGCTACACCTTC	CASSQSPQGLEGYTF
-	TRBV4-3	TRBJ2-5	TRBD2	TGCGCCAGCAGCCAAGATTGGGGGGGACAAGAGACCCAGTACTTC	CASSQDWGGQETQYF
once	TRBV15	TRBJ2-7	TRBD1	TGTGCCACCAGCAGTAGGACAGGGGGCTTATACGAGCAGTACTTC	CATSSRTGGLYEQYF
-	TRBV27	TRBJ2-1	-	TGTGCCAGCTGGGAGCAGGGGACCTACAATGAGCAGTTCTTC	CASWEQGTYNEQFF
-	TRBV27	TRBJ2-1	-	TGTGCCAGCAGAGGAGAGGTCTCCTACAATGAGCAGTTCTTC	CASRGEVSYNEQFF
-	TRBV28	TRBJ1-2	TRBD1	TGTGCCAGCAGTTTTATATCCGGGACAGGGGGTGGAGGCTACACCTTC	CASSFISGTGGGGYTF
-	TRBV15	TRBJ2-4	-	TGTGCCACCAGCATACAGGATCGGGTAGCCAAAAACATTCAGTACTTC	CATSIQDRVAKNIQYF
few	TRBV7-9	TRBJ2-3	-	TGTGCCAGCAGCTTTCAGGGGAGAGCAAAAAAAGATACGCAGTATTTT	CASSFQGRAKKDTQYF
-	TRBV9	TRBJ2-3	TRBD2	TGTGCCAGCAGCGCCCCCCCCTCAAGCGGGGGGGTAACAGATACGCAGTATTTT	CASSAPPSSGGVTDTQYF
few	TRBV6-1	TRBJ1-5	-	TGTGCCAGCAGGGGGGGGGCGAATAGCAATCAGCCCCAGCATTTT	CASRGGANSNQPQHF
-	TRBV6-5	TRBJ1-5	-	TGTGCCAGCAGTTATAGAGGAGGAAGCAATCAGCCCCAGCATTTT	CASSYRGGSNQPQHF
-	TRBV6-5	TRBJ1-1	-	TGTGCCAGCAGTCTTACTTCCGAGGCCTACACTGAAGCTTTCTTT	CASSLTSEAYTEAFF
-	TRBV4-1	TRBJ2-3	-	TGCGCCAGCAGCCAAGATCCACACCGCCGCACAGATACGCAGTATTTT	CASSQDPHRRTDTQYF
-	TRBV2	TRBJ2-1	TRBD1	TGTGCCAGCAGTGAAGGGCGTAAAGCACAGGGGAGCTCCTACAATGAGCAGTTCTTC	CASSEGRKAQGSSYNEQFF
-	TRBV5-7	TRBJ2-1	-	TGTGCCAGCAGCCCGGACAGACTATACAATGAGCAGTTCTTC	CASSPDRLYNEQFF
few	TRBV28	TRBJ1-2	-	TGTGCCAGCGGAGGGCCCGGGAGGGGAAGGGCAGGCTACACCTTC	CASGGPGRGRAGYTF
-	TRBV10-3	TRBJ1-2	-	TGTGCCATCAGGGTGGCAGTAACCAACTATGGCTACACCTTC	CAIRVAVTNYGYTF
-	TRBV5-1	TRBJ1-1	TRBD1	TGCGCCACCGGGACAGGGTACACTGAAGCTTTCTTT	CATGTGYTEAFF
-	TRBV2	TRBJ2-7	-	TGTGCCAGCAGTGAGGCTTTGGGGGCAAAGCAGTACTTC	CASSEALGAKQYF
-	TRBV19	TRBJ2-7	TRBD1	TGTGCCAGTAGTCAGGGACAGGTCTCCTACGAGCAGTACTTC	CASSQGQVSYEQYF